The clone carrying this T cell receptor (beta chain) was seen a handful of times. Its specificity is not known. The sample is drawn from a study of blood T cells in healthy people across ages. For the study at large: Using template switching, researchers captured about one barcoded beta molecule for each two T cells.

It was with a sample-barcoded 5' primer and a J-beta primer mix that a second PCR of roughly 7 to 12 cycles was run. TCRdb recomputed calls from the 5' RACE reads with MiXCR, one row per CDR3 protein. The table includes 700,000 to 900,000 distinct CDR3 sequences, less than 70% detected once. The CDR3 loop spans 15 amino acids. With 6 bases clipped from V and 0 bases from J, the junction kept 9 bases outside the gene matches. Germline-derived CDR1 and CDR2 are SGHRS and YFSETQ. Whole-study findings and limits: Naive T cell percentage showed a strong correlation with TCR beta diversity.

The sample consisted of blood. V and J are TRBV5-1 and TRBJ2-7; 7 bases align to TRBD2. The TCR sequence derives from an elderly man in good health. CDR3 in amino acids: CASNGGGGSSYEQYF. The CDR3 region has the DNA TGCGCCAGCAATGGGGGAGGCGGGAGCTCCTACGAGCAGTACTTC.